This is a list of T cell receptor beta chains from one sample in a study of T cell responses to AZD1222 COVID-19 vaccine. Clones were sequenced by immunoSEQ multiplex PCR, and TCRdb holds only the in-frame ones, with some missing. This sample yields about 140,000 clones, of which over 75% are seen a single time; 7.5% to 8.5% belongs to the top ten. The material sequenced was peripheral blood, taken on day 0 of AZD1222 vaccination. The receptor source for this set is an adult in good health. Both conserved end residues are part of each CDR3. A D gene is named only where the DNA matches it firmly. Only some rows state a clone size, as once, few, many or a class for expanded clones.

v_call: TRBV18; clone_size: .; j_call: TRBJ1-1; d_call: .; cdr3_nt: TGTGCCAGCTCAGGCGGAAGGTCGACTGAAGCTTTCTTT; cdr3_aa: CASSGGRSTEAFF
v_call: TRBV3-1/TRBV3-2; clone_size: .; j_call: TRBJ1-3; d_call: TRBD1; cdr3_nt: TGTGCCAGCAGCCATGCAGGGGGGTTAGGAAACACCATATATTTT; cdr3_aa: CASSHAGGLGNTIYF
v_call: TRBV30; clone_size: .; j_call: TRBJ2-4; d_call: .; cdr3_nt: TGTGCCTGGAGTGTGCCCCAGGCAGACATTCAGTACTTC; cdr3_aa: CAWSVPQADIQYF
v_call: TRBV6-5; clone_size: few; j_call: TRBJ1-1; d_call: .; cdr3_nt: TGTGCCAGCAGGGTGGGGGACACTGAAGCTTTCTTT; cdr3_aa: CASRVGDTEAFF
v_call: TRBV5-4; clone_size: .; j_call: TRBJ2-1; d_call: TRBD2; cdr3_nt: TGTGCCAGCAGCCCGAGGGGTCTAGCGGCTTACAATGAGCAGTTCTTC; cdr3_aa: CASSPRGLAAYNEQFF
v_call: TRBV20-1; clone_size: .; j_call: TRBJ1-6; d_call: TRBD1; cdr3_nt: TGCAGTGCTAGTGCCGGGACAGGAAATTCACCCCTCCACTTT; cdr3_aa: CSASAGTGNSPLHF
v_call: TRBV7-9; clone_size: .; j_call: TRBJ1-4; d_call: .; cdr3_nt: TGTGCCAGCAGCACCTGGGAGGCTGATAATGAAAAACTGTTTTTT; cdr3_aa: CASSTWEADNEKLFF
v_call: TRBV10-2; clone_size: .; j_call: TRBJ1-2; d_call: TRBD1; cdr3_nt: TGCGCCAGCAGTGCGACAGGGGATCGGCCAAATGGCTACACCTTC; cdr3_aa: CASSATGDRPNGYTF
v_call: TRBV6-5; clone_size: .; j_call: TRBJ1-2; d_call: TRBD1; cdr3_nt: TGTGCCAGCAGTTACTGGGACAGGGGGCAAGGCTACACCTTC; cdr3_aa: CASSYWDRGQGYTF
v_call: TRBV6-1; clone_size: .; j_call: TRBJ2-7; d_call: .; cdr3_nt: TGTGCCAGCAGTGAATGGCTAGCGCCTGCCTACGAGCAGTACTTC; cdr3_aa: CASSEWLAPAYEQYF
v_call: TRBV6-6; clone_size: .; j_call: TRBJ1-1; d_call: .; cdr3_nt: TGTGCCAGCAGTTACAGTATAGGTACTGAAGCTTTCTTT; cdr3_aa: CASSYSIGTEAFF
v_call: TRBV15; clone_size: .; j_call: TRBJ1-6; d_call: .; cdr3_nt: TGTGCCACCAGCAGAGATGGCTGGGTAGAGGCACCCCTCCACTTT; cdr3_aa: CATSRDGWVEAPLHF
v_call: TRBV6-4; clone_size: .; j_call: TRBJ1-2; d_call: .; cdr3_nt: TGTGCCAGCAGTGACGGGGATGGCTACACCTTC; cdr3_aa: CASSDGDGYTF
v_call: TRBV7-8; clone_size: .; j_call: TRBJ2-3; d_call: TRBD2; cdr3_nt: TGTGCCAGCAGCTTAGAGCGGGGGGCAAGAGATACGCAGTATTTT; cdr3_aa: CASSLERGARDTQYF
v_call: TRBV6-2/TRBV6-3; clone_size: few; j_call: TRBJ1-5; d_call: .; cdr3_nt: TGTGCCAGCAGTTACTCACTACAGGGCAATCAGCCCCAGCATTTT; cdr3_aa: CASSYSLQGNQPQHF
v_call: TRBV2; clone_size: .; j_call: TRBJ1-1; d_call: TRBD1; cdr3_nt: TGTGCCAGCAGTCGGACAGGGGCCACTGAAGCTTTCTTT; cdr3_aa: CASSRTGATEAFF
v_call: TRBV5-1; clone_size: .; j_call: TRBJ2-5; d_call: TRBD2; cdr3_nt: TGCGCCAGCAGCTTGGCGGCGGGGGAAGAGACCCAGTACTTC; cdr3_aa: CASSLAAGEETQYF
v_call: TRBV19; clone_size: .; j_call: TRBJ1-5; d_call: .; cdr3_nt: TGTGCCAGTAGTATGTCCAGGGCTCGGAGCAATCAGCCCCAGCATTTT; cdr3_aa: CASSMSRARSNQPQHF
v_call: TRBV30; clone_size: .; j_call: TRBJ1-6; d_call: .; cdr3_nt: TGTGCCTGGAGTGTGTATAATTCACCCCTCCACTTT; cdr3_aa: CAWSVYNSPLHF
v_call: TRBV28; clone_size: .; j_call: TRBJ2-4; d_call: TRBD2; cdr3_nt: TGTGCCAGCAGTTTACTAGCGGGGGCGGCCAAAAACATTCAGTACTTC; cdr3_aa: CASSLLAGAAKNIQYF
v_call: TRBV13; clone_size: .; j_call: TRBJ2-1; d_call: .; cdr3_nt: TGTGCCAGCAGCTCCCTCCAGTTGTCCTACAATGAGCAGTTCTTC; cdr3_aa: CASSSLQLSYNEQFF
v_call: TRBV5-8; clone_size: .; j_call: TRBJ1-5; d_call: TRBD1; cdr3_nt: TGTGCCAGCAGCTTGGGGACAGGGAGTCAGCCCCAGCATTTT; cdr3_aa: CASSLGTGSQPQHF
v_call: TRBV19; clone_size: .; j_call: TRBJ2-1; d_call: TRBD2; cdr3_nt: TGTGCCAGTGCTGTGGTAGCGGGGGGGTTTAGCTCCTACAATGAGCAGTTCTTC; cdr3_aa: CASAVVAGGFSSYNEQFF
v_call: TRBV2; clone_size: .; j_call: TRBJ1-6; d_call: .; cdr3_nt: TGTGCCAGCCAACGGGGGGAAGGTTCACCCCTCCACTTT; cdr3_aa: CASQRGEGSPLHF
v_call: TRBV9; clone_size: .; j_call: TRBJ2-3; d_call: .; cdr3_nt: TGTGCCAGCAGCGTAGGTACCCTCAATACGCAGTATTTT; cdr3_aa: CASSVGTLNTQYF
v_call: TRBV15; clone_size: few; j_call: TRBJ2-7; d_call: .; cdr3_nt: TGTGCCACCAGCAGTGGTTTACTGGAATCGAGCTCCTACGAGCAGTACTTC; cdr3_aa: CATSSGLLESSSYEQYF
v_call: TRBV10-2; clone_size: .; j_call: TRBJ1-5; d_call: .; cdr3_nt: TGCGCCAGCAGTGAGTCCTTCCCCCTCCAGCATTTT; cdr3_aa: CASSESFPLQHF
v_call: TRBV7-9; clone_size: .; j_call: TRBJ2-6; d_call: TRBD1; cdr3_nt: TGTGCCAGCAGCCCCTTCGGACAGGCGATGAGCTCTGGGGCCAACGTCCTGACTTTC; cdr3_aa: CASSPFGQAMSSGANVLTF
v_call: TRBV4-1; clone_size: .; j_call: TRBJ1-4; d_call: .; cdr3_nt: TGCGCCAGCAGCCAACCGATTGACCCTAATGAAAAACTGTTTTTT; cdr3_aa: CASSQPIDPNEKLFF
v_call: TRBV4-1; clone_size: once; j_call: TRBJ1-1; d_call: .; cdr3_nt: TGCGCCAGCAGCCAAGCCCAGGGGATGAACACTGAAGCTTTCTTT; cdr3_aa: CASSQAQGMNTEAFF
v_call: TRBV9; clone_size: .; j_call: TRBJ2-4; d_call: .; cdr3_nt: TGTGCCAGCAGCCCCGCGGGCAAAAACATTCAGTACTTC; cdr3_aa: CASSPAGKNIQYF
v_call: TRBV2; clone_size: .; j_call: TRBJ1-5; d_call: .; cdr3_nt: TGTGCCAGCAGTGAGGGATCGGGGAATCAGCCCCAGCATTTT; cdr3_aa: CASSEGSGNQPQHF
v_call: TRBV2; clone_size: .; j_call: TRBJ1-1; d_call: .; cdr3_nt: TGTGCCAGCAGTAGAGAGGGAGAAGCTTTCTTT; cdr3_aa: CASSREGEAFF
v_call: TRBV28; clone_size: few; j_call: TRBJ2-5; d_call: TRBD2; cdr3_nt: TGTGCCAGCAGTTTCCTCACTAGCGGGGGGGCGGAGACCCAGTACTTC; cdr3_aa: CASSFLTSGGAETQYF
v_call: TRBV2; clone_size: .; j_call: TRBJ2-3; d_call: .; cdr3_nt: TGTGCCAGCAGGGTAGACTGGGTAGATACGCAGTATTTT; cdr3_aa: CASRVDWVDTQYF
v_call: TRBV4-1; clone_size: .; j_call: TRBJ2-7; d_call: .; cdr3_nt: TGCGCCAGCAGCCAGCCCGCTGGCGAGCAGTACTTC; cdr3_aa: CASSQPAGEQYF
v_call: TRBV5-6; clone_size: once; j_call: TRBJ1-5; d_call: TRBD1; cdr3_nt: TGTGCCAGCAGCTGGGGCGGACAGGCCCTCAATCAGCCCCAGCATTTT; cdr3_aa: CASSWGGQALNQPQHF
v_call: TRBV19; clone_size: .; j_call: TRBJ2-7; d_call: TRBD1; cdr3_nt: TGTGCCAGTAGTATAAAGGGGACAGGGTACCACGAGCAGTACTTC; cdr3_aa: CASSIKGTGYHEQYF
v_call: TRBV11-2; clone_size: .; j_call: TRBJ1-3; d_call: .; cdr3_nt: TGTGCCAGCAGCCTAGCCGGGACGCCGTACTCTGGAAACACCATATATTTT; cdr3_aa: CASSLAGTPYSGNTIYF
v_call: TRBV12-5; clone_size: .; j_call: TRBJ1-2; d_call: TRBD1; cdr3_nt: TGTGCTAGTGGGATGACAGACAGGGAAGGAGATGGCTACACCTTC; cdr3_aa: CASGMTDREGDGYTF
v_call: TRBV6-1; clone_size: .; j_call: TRBJ1-6; d_call: .; cdr3_nt: TGTGCCAGCAGTGAAAAGGGGGTGGATAATTCACCCCTCCACTTT; cdr3_aa: CASSEKGVDNSPLHF
v_call: TRBV11-2; clone_size: .; j_call: TRBJ1-2; d_call: .; cdr3_nt: TGTGCCAGCCAGGGGAGGGGACTTGGCTACACCTTC; cdr3_aa: CASQGRGLGYTF
v_call: TRBV10-3; clone_size: .; j_call: TRBJ2-5; d_call: TRBD2; cdr3_nt: TGTGCCATAGCGGGGGGGCCGATGGAGACCCAGTACTTC; cdr3_aa: CAIAGGPMETQYF
v_call: TRBV6-2/TRBV6-3; clone_size: .; j_call: TRBJ1-1; d_call: .; cdr3_nt: TGTGCCAGCAGTTACTCGGGGGTTACTGAAGCTTTCTTT; cdr3_aa: CASSYSGVTEAFF
v_call: TRBV27; clone_size: .; j_call: TRBJ1-6; d_call: .; cdr3_nt: TGTGCCAGCAGGTCCTATAATTCACCCCTCCACTTT; cdr3_aa: CASRSYNSPLHF
v_call: TRBV29-1; clone_size: .; j_call: TRBJ1-1; d_call: .; cdr3_nt: TGCAGCGTTGTAGGTCAGGGAGCCTGGGGGACTGAAGCTTTCTTT; cdr3_aa: CSVVGQGAWGTEAFF
v_call: TRBV3-1/TRBV3-2; clone_size: .; j_call: TRBJ2-5; d_call: TRBD2; cdr3_nt: TGTGCCAGCAGCCAATCGGGGGGTGCAGAGACCCAGTACTTC; cdr3_aa: CASSQSGGAETQYF
v_call: TRBV18; clone_size: .; j_call: TRBJ1-6; d_call: TRBD1; cdr3_nt: TGTGCCAGCTCTTCGGGACAGGGCCTTCAAGGATCACCCCTCCACTTT; cdr3_aa: CASSSGQGLQGSPLHF
v_call: TRBV12-5; clone_size: few; j_call: TRBJ2-1; d_call: TRBD1; cdr3_nt: TGTGCTAGTGGTTTGGTACCGGACGGACAGGCCGGCTACAATGAGCAGTTCTTC; cdr3_aa: CASGLVPDGQAGYNEQFF
v_call: TRBV11-2; clone_size: .; j_call: TRBJ1-1; d_call: TRBD1; cdr3_nt: TGTGCCAGCAGCTTTACGAGGGGACAGCCGAAAGCTTTCTTT; cdr3_aa: CASSFTRGQPKAFF
v_call: TRBV19; clone_size: .; j_call: TRBJ2-1; d_call: .; cdr3_nt: TGTGCCAGTAGTTTCAGGGGGGAGTCTTATGAGCAGTTCTTC; cdr3_aa: CASSFRGESYEQFF